Below are 26 T cell receptor beta chains sequenced from a single sample in a study of blood T cells in healthy people across ages. Primers used in a second PCR of roughly 7 to 12 cycles were a sample-barcoded 5' primer and a J-beta primer mix. TCRdb reanalysed the 5' RACE reads using MiXCR and keeps one entry per CDR3 protein. The top ten hold roughly 10% of the sample, which has 800,000 to 950,000 distinct CDR3 sequences, 29% seen once. These data also formed part of another study, on T cells of mothers and their children.

The sample taken for sequencing was blood. The receptors were sampled from a middle-aged woman in good health.

This clonotype was counted ten times or more. The J gene is TRBJ1-2, the V gene TRBV20-1; the match to TRBD1 covers 7 bases. CDR1 DFQATT and CDR2 SNEGSKA come from the germline V gene (reference sequence). This CDR3 has 15 amino acids. After removal of 6 bases from V and 0 bases from J, the junction contained 10 bases not matched to a gene. The CDR3 here is CSAPTRDSANYGYTF. For the CDR3, the DNA is TGCAGTGCCCCCACTCGGGACAGCGCTAACTATGGCTACACCTTC.

This clonotype has just a few counts. CDR3 amino acids: CASSLNTGRASGELFF. CDR3 nucleotides: TGTGCCAGCAGCTTAAACACAGGGAGGGCATCCGGGGAGCTGTTTTTT. This chain links TRBV7-2 with TRBJ2-2; a weak D match, TRBD2 (7 bases). Trimming removed 2 bases at V and 6 bases at J, with 16 bases between. Germline CDR1 reads SGHTA; CDR2 reads FQGNSA. This CDR3 is built from 16 residues.

As concerns this clonotype: With a much larger clone just one base away, this may be a read error. This chain connects TRBV12-3 or TRBV12-4 to TRBJ1-2; D not certain. CDR3 length equals 13 residues. The CDR3 protein is CASSLMVLDGHTF. CDR3 sequence (DNA): TGTGCCAGCAGTTTAATGGTCCTGGATGGCCACACCTTC.

This clonotype has only one observation. This rearrangement joins TRBV11-2 to TRBJ2-6; D is ambiguous. V was pared by 3 bases and J by 4 bases, with 28 bases between. Germline lookup yields CDR1 SGHAT and CDR2 FQNNGV. The length of the CDR3 is 21 residues. CDR3 DNA: TGTGCCAGCAGCTTTCGGGCCATTGCGGACGGAAGGTATACCGGGGCCAACGTCCTGACTTTC. It is translated as CASSFRAIADGRYTGANVLTF.

The rearrangement uses TRBV7-9 and TRBJ2-1; D assignment may be TRBD1 or TRBD2 (5 bases each). The CDR3 runs to 13 residues. Germline V gene sequence: CDR1 SEHNR, CDR2 FQNEAQ (reference sequence). Trimming removed 5 bases from V and 9 bases from J, with 14 bases in between. The CDR3: CASSRSGTGEQFF. The CDR3 coding sequence is TGTGCCAGCAGCCGTTCCGGGACGGGTGAGCAGTTCTTC. The full variable domain, with the rest looked up from reference TRBV7-9 and TRBJ2-1, is DTGVSQNPRHKITKRGQNVTFRCDPISEHNRLYWYRQTLGQGPEFLTYFQNEAQLEKSRLLSDRFSAERPKGSFSTLEIQRTEQGDSAMYLCASSRSGTGEQFFGPGTRLTVL.

This chain connects TRBV20-1 to TRBJ1-3, with TRBD1 matching 7 bases. With V trimmed by 3 bases and J by 7 bases, 0 bases remained unmatched. The length of the CDR3 is 11 residues. Per germline, CDR1 DFQATT and CDR2 SNEGSKA (reference sequence). In DNA form, the CDR3 reads TGCAGTGCTAGGACAGGGAACACCATATATTTT. Its protein is CSARTGNTIYF.

This clonotype was observed many times. The J gene is TRBJ2-7, the V gene TRBV6-4, with 7 bases lining up with TRBD1. Germline CDR1 reads MRHNA; CDR2 reads SNTAGT. V dropped 4 bases and J dropped 7; count of bases not matched to a gene: 7. This CDR3 contains 13 residues. The CDR3 DNA is TGTGCCAGCAGTGCGGGACCGGGACAGGAGCAGTACTTC. Translating it yields CASSAGPGQEQYF.

This clonotype has a handful of counts. The V and J genes are TRBV7-2 and TRBJ2-7; D not resolved. Germline lookup yields CDR1 SGHTA and CDR2 FQGNSA. The CDR3 length is 14 residues. Trimming took 4 bases from V and 1 from J, leaving 11 bases between them. The CDR3 protein is CASSSYLDSYEQYF. Written as DNA, the CDR3 is TGTGCCAGCAGCTCCTACCTGGATTCCTACGAGCAGTACTTC.

Ten or more counts support this clonotype. The V call is TRBV4-2, the J call TRBJ2-3; 10 bases match TRBD2. The CDR3 loop spans 16 amino acids. CDR1 is LGHNA and CDR2 is YNFKEQ in the germline V gene. Germline trimming cut 4 bases from V and 1 base from J; bases unmatched to any gene: 5. The CDR3, as DNA: TGTGCCAGCAGCCCCCTAAGCGGGGGGGGCACAGATACGCAGTATTTT. It encodes CASSPLSGGGTDTQYF.

This clonotype has more than one count but fewer than ten. The genes are TRBV5-4 and TRBJ2-3, with TRBD2 identical over 11 bases. Losses at the gene ends were 2 bases for V and 5 bases for J; bases not matched to a gene: 13. Germline CDR1 and CDR2: SGHNT and YYREEE (reference sequence). CDR3 length: 18 residues. The CDR3 here is CASSLNSGGASGKDTQYF. In DNA, the CDR3 is TGTGCCAGCAGCTTAAATAGCGGGGGGGCATCGGGTAAAGATACGCAGTATTTT.

V gene TRBV4-2 combines with J gene TRBJ1-5; 9 bases fit TRBD1. After removal of 1 base from V and 5 bases from J, the junction contained 0 bases not matched to a gene. Germline values: CDR1 LGHNA, CDR2 YNFKEQ. CDR3 length equals 14 residues. The CDR3 nucleotides are TGTGCCAGCAGCCAAGGGACAGGGGATCAGCCCCAGCATTTT. This encodes CASSQGTGDQPQHF.

This chain uses TRBV3-1 with TRBJ2-5; 12 nucleotides agree with TRBD1. The end of the DNA fits TRBJ2-7 better, so the J call may be wrong. Germline lookup yields CDR1 LGHDT and CDR2 YNNKEL (reference sequence). This CDR3 contains 15 residues. CDR3 DNA sequence: TGTGCCAGCAGCCTCCCAGGGACAGGGGGCAACGAGCAGTACTTC. It is translated as CASSLPGTGGNEQYF.

This clonotype was picked up a small number of times. J is TRBJ2-7 and V is TRBV14, with D perhaps TRBD1 or TRBD2 (5 bases each). V lost 3 bases to trimming and J lost 0 bases, with 9 bases between them. The germline V gene has CDR1 SGHDN and CDR2 FVKESK. The CDR3 is 14 residues long. CDR3 residues: CASSQGTPSYEQYF. DNA of the CDR3: TGTGCCAGCAGCCAGGGGACCCCCTCCTACGAGCAGTACTTC.

The count of this clonotype is one. Given a much more abundant clone one base away, this may be a read error. V and J are TRBV9 and TRBJ2-7; perhaps TRBD2 as D (6 bases). CDR1 SGDLS and CDR2 YYNGEE come from the germline V gene. This CDR3 region has 11 residues. CDR3 sequence (DNA): TGTGCCAGCCCGCCGGAGGGCGAGCGGTACTTC. It specifies CASPPEGERYF.

This clonotype came up many times. The chain combines TRBV28 with TRBJ2-4; the D gene is possibly TRBD1 (6 bases). The CDR3 covers 14 residues. Germline-derived CDR1 and CDR2 are MDHEN and SYDVKM. Trimming removed 5 bases at V and 2 bases at J, with 10 bases between. The CDR3 sequence: CASSETGSKNIQYF. Here the CDR3 DNA reads TGTGCCAGCAGTGAAACAGGGTCCAAAAACATTCAGTACTTC.

This clonotype was counted at least ten times. The V gene is TRBV9, the J gene TRBJ1-2, with 11 bases identical to TRBD1. This CDR3 comprises 17 residues. Germline V gene sequence: CDR1 SGDLS, CDR2 YYNGEE. V dropped 3 bases and J dropped 0; count of bases not matched to a gene: 7. CDR3: CASSAGDRGFANYGYTF. DNA for the CDR3: TGTGCCAGCAGCGCGGGGGACAGGGGGTTCGCTAACTATGGCTACACCTTC.

The chain combines TRBV5-1 with TRBJ1-2; weak D call: TRBD1 (5 bases). The CDR3 length is 17 residues. V was pared by 0 bases and J by 10 bases, with 25 bases between. Germline V CDR1 and CDR2: SGHRS, YFSETQ. The CDR3 region is CASSLDPGHDAGDDYTF. CDR3 sequence (DNA): TGCGCCAGCAGCTTGGATCCGGGGCACGACGCCGGGGATGACTACACCTTC.

The sample holds many counts of this clonotype. The chain recombines TRBV5-5 with TRBJ2-3; D is ambiguous. CDR3 length equals 17 residues. Trimming cost V 2 bases and J 2 bases, with 18 bases left between them. Germline V gene sequence: CDR1 SGHKS, CDR2 YYEKEE (reference sequence). The CDR3 spells CASSLSAGYGFTDTQYF. In DNA, the CDR3 is TGTGCCAGCAGCTTATCGGCTGGGTACGGGTTCACAGATACGCAGTATTTT.

This clonotype came up a few times. The rearrangement uses TRBV27 and TRBJ2-3; D is possibly TRBD1 or TRBD2 (5 bases each). The V end was cut by 2 bases, the J end by 5 bases, with 14 bases between. The CDR3 contains 15 residues. The V gene's germline CDR1 is MNHEY and CDR2 SMNVEV (reference sequence). CDR3 DNA: TGTGCCAGCAGTTTAGTGAGGGGAACTCGAGATACGCAGTATTTT. Protein: CASSLVRGTRDTQYF.

As concerns this clonotype: One end of the junction does not line up with germline, which may come from a read error. V usage is TRBV28 and J usage is TRBJ2-2, with TRBD1 identical over 9 bases. The CDR3 length is 16 residues. The germline CDR1 and CDR2 sequences are MDHEN and SYDVKM. CDR3 in DNA: TGTGCCAGCAGTTGGACCGGGACAGGGAACCCCGGGGAGCTGTTTTTT. It codes for CASSWTGTGNPGELFF.

This chain links TRBV7-2 with TRBJ2-3; D tentatively reads TRBD1 or TRBD2 (5 bases each). The germline CDR1 and CDR2 sequences are SGHTA and FQGNSA. This CDR3 is 17 amino acids long. Trimming removed 6 bases at V and 2 bases at J, with 21 bases between. The CDR3 DNA reads TGTGCCAGCAGTCGTCTTGGGACCGTCACCTTCACAGATACGCAGTATTTT. Translation gives CASSRLGTVTFTDTQYF.

This clonotype occurred a few times. The chain links TRBV5-1 to TRBJ1-5; TRBD1 aligns across 9 bases. The CDR3 has 17 residues. Germline-derived CDR1 and CDR2 are SGHRS and YFSETQ. V was pared by 6 bases and J by 0 bases, with 10 bases of the junction left unmatched. The CDR3 nucleotides read TGCGCCAGCAACCGGACAGGGGCGAATATTAGCAATCAGCCCCAGCATTTT. Residues: CASNRTGANISNQPQHF. The variable domain in full, completed from reference TRBV5-1 and TRBJ1-5, reads KAGVTQTPRYLIKTRGQQVTLSCSPISGHRSVSWYQQTPGQGLQFLFEYFSETQRNKGNFPGRFSGRQFSNSRSEMNVSTLELGDSALYLCASNRTGANISNQPQHFGDGTRLSIL.

In this sample, this clonotype turned up a few times. The rearrangement uses TRBV15 and TRBJ2-7; D may be TRBD2 (5 bases). Trimming shortened V by 5 bases and J by 0 bases, and 8 bases separated the two germline ends. Germline V gene data show CDR1 as LNHNV and CDR2 as YYDKDF (reference sequence). The CDR3 length is 13 residues. The CDR3 reads CATSPGSSYEQYF. The CDR3 DNA reads TGTGCCACCAGCCCGGGATCCTCCTACGAGCAGTACTTC.

This chain links TRBV12-3 or TRBV12-4 with TRBJ2-5; tentatively, D is TRBD1 or TRBD2 (5 bases each). The DNA end is more similar to TRBJ2-1, so the J call may be wrong. CDR3 size: 13 residues. In nucleotides, the CDR3 is TGTGCCAGCAGTGCCCGGGACCAAGAGACCCAGTTCTTC. It specifies CASSARDQETQFF.

The rearrangement links TRBV9 to TRBJ2-3, with D perhaps matching TRBD2 (7 bases). CDR3 length: 20 amino acids. Germline lookup yields CDR1 SGDLS and CDR2 YYNGEE. V gave up 0 bases and J gave up 0 bases, with 23 bases separating them. This CDR3 is CASSVDPKRAGASSTDTQYF. The CDR3 DNA sequence: TGTGCCAGCAGCGTAGACCCCAAGAGGGCGGGGGCCTCTAGCACAGATACGCAGTATTTT.

The chain combines TRBV9 with TRBJ2-3; TRBD2 aligns across 8 bases. The CDR3 runs 14 residues. V lost 4 bases and J lost 5; bases outside the gene matches: 6. CDR1 is SGDLS, CDR2 YYNGEE, per germline. The DNA for the CDR3 is TGTGCCAGCAGCTTCCGGGAGGGGCGAGATACGCAGTATTTT. Encoded protein: CASSFREGRDTQYF.